This is a list of T cell receptor beta chains from one sample in a study of STAT5B mutations in CD4+ large granular lymphocyte leukemia. The data were produced by immunoSEQ multiplex PCR, yet TCRdb's version contains in-frame clones alone and is incomplete. In the table there are some 38,000 clones, 85% of which are singletons. Sequenced sample: CD4+ T cells from blood buffy coats. The receptors originated from a human donor in good health. CDR3s include the opening cysteine and the closing phenylalanine or tryptophan. The D gene is left open where the match is weak. The listing skips clone size in some rows; elsewhere it reads once, few, many or a size class.

j_gene	v_gene	d_gene	abundance	CDR3aa	CDR3nt
TRBJ1-4	TRBV19	.	.	CASSIGGEINEKLFF	TGTGCCAGTAGTATAGGGGGCGAGATTAATGAAAAACTGTTTTTT
TRBJ2-2	TRBV7-3	TRBD2	.	CASSPGRAGTGELFF	TGTGCCAGCAGCCCAGGGAGGGCAGGCACCGGGGAGCTGTTTTTT
TRBJ2-1	TRBV5-1	.	.	CASSLGPTNNEQFF	TGCGCCAGCAGCTTGGGGCCTACCAACAATGAGCAGTTCTTC
TRBJ1-1	TRBV6-1	.	.	CASSEAGVTEAFF	TGTGCCAGCAGCGAAGCAGGCGTCACTGAAGCTTTCTTT
TRBJ1-1	TRBV7-9	.	few	CASSFDQWNTEAFF	TGTGCCAGCAGCTTTGATCAATGGAACACTGAAGCTTTCTTT
TRBJ2-6	TRBV7-8	.	few	CASTHSTWANVLTF	TGTGCCAGCACCCACAGCACGTGGGCCAACGTCCTGACTTTC
TRBJ2-7	TRBV7-2	TRBD1	.	CASSLEGVGTVSYEQYF	TGTGCCAGCAGCTTAGAAGGGGTTGGGACAGTAAGCTACGAGCAGTACTTC
TRBJ2-2	TRBV11-2	.	.	CASSHSPGTANTGELFF	TGTGCCAGCAGCCACAGTCCCGGGACCGCGAACACCGGGGAGCTGTTTTTT
TRBJ2-3	TRBV6-5	TRBD1	.	CASSYLQGADTQYF	TGTGCCAGCAGTTACCTCCAGGGGGCAGATACGCAGTATTTT
TRBJ2-7	TRBV9	.	.	CASSVDTPGGVQDEQYF	TGTGCCAGCAGCGTAGACACTCCCGGTGGGGTTCAGGACGAGCAGTACTTC
TRBJ2-3	TRBV29-1	TRBD1	.	CSVEGQTRTDTQYF	TGCAGCGTCGAGGGACAGACACGCACAGATACGCAGTATTTT
TRBJ2-1	TRBV20-1	.	.	CSARGGNEQFF	TGCAGTGCTAGAGGCGGCAATGAGCAGTTCTTC
TRBJ2-1	TRBV5-1	.	.	CASKVGAGGSYNEQFF	TGCGCCAGCAAGGTAGGGGCAGGAGGTTCCTACAATGAGCAGTTCTTC
TRBJ2-3	TRBV30	TRBD2	.	CAWRTRGSTDTQYF	TGTGCCTGGAGGACGCGGGGGAGCACAGATACGCAGTATTTT